The rows below give T cell receptor beta chains drawn from one sample of a study of cytomegalovirus exposure and HLA in healthy donors. Libraries were prepared by immunoSEQ multiplex PCR; TCRdb keeps only in-frame clonotypes and omits some of them. The table shows fewer than 100,000 clones, with approximately 93% occurring only once. Sequencing used PBMCs. All receptors derive from a woman aged 18-29 years in good health and CMV-seropositive. Both conserved end residues are part of each CDR3. The D gene is left open where the match is weak.

J,D,length,V,CDR3
TRBJ2-2,TRBD2,16,TRBV11-2,CASSLVRGRGTGELFF
TRBJ1-2,.,14,TRBV7-9,CASSPPRSVSGYTF
TRBJ1-2,.,15,TRBV4-1,CASSHSIEGFLGYTF
TRBJ2-3,TRBD2,16,TRBV27,CASSLKTSGSTDTQYF
TRBJ1-3,.,13,TRBV6-1,CASSADSVHTIYF
TRBJ1-1,.,11,TRBV20-1,CSASSPGLAFF
TRBJ2-1,.,17,TRBV21-1,CASSLRLAGDPHNEQFF
TRBJ2-3,.,14,TRBV28,CASSLSRVQDTQYF
TRBJ1-2,.,14,TRBV5-6,CASSYIGSPGGYTF
TRBJ2-2,.,18,TRBV7-2,CASSLTTGMGVSTGELFF
TRBJ1-1,TRBD1,16,TRBV11-2,CASSLDMGTVNTEAFF
TRBJ1-3,TRBD1,15,TRBV5-4,CASSLGQGYGNTIYF
TRBJ2-2,.,14,TRBV16,CASSQSRGTGELFF
TRBJ1-1,.,12,TRBV29-1,CSVERGYTEAFF
TRBJ1-4,.,15,TRBV18,CASSPSIATNEKLFF
TRBJ2-3,TRBD2,16,TRBV6-5,CASSFPTAGGGNTQYF
TRBJ1-1,TRBD1,14,TRBV7-2,CASSLIDRASEAFF
TRBJ1-5,.,15,TRBV7-9,CASSLDDPKHGTQHF
TRBJ2-7,.,17,TRBV25-1,CASSHESVRTAAYEQYF
TRBJ2-1,TRBD2,18,TRBV11-2,CASSTVGFRPSGVNEQFF
TRBJ2-1,.,15,TRBV6-4,CASSDSGGRFDEQFF
TRBJ2-1,.,15,TRBV19,CASSSEDNSYNEQFF
TRBJ2-5,TRBD1,15,TRBV28,CASSLGGQGAETQYF
TRBJ2-1,.,12,TRBV5-6,CASSWDFLTPFF
TRBJ2-7,TRBD1,15,TRBV6-1,CASSETGTGPYEQYF
TRBJ2-7,TRBD2,14,TRBV6-5,CASSYSGGSYEQYF
TRBJ1-4,TRBD1,13,TRBV30,CAWRNRGREKLFF
TRBJ2-7,.,16,TRBV2,CASSLMRSTASYEQYF
TRBJ2-3,.,15,TRBV2,CASTGGLRQGDTQYF
TRBJ1-5,.,13,TRBV4-3,CASSQGLDQPQHF
TRBJ2-7,.,14,TRBV6-4,CASSQDTLSYEQYF
TRBJ1-1,TRBD1,17,TRBV28,CASPRDRGYWGNTEAFF
TRBJ1-1,TRBD1,14,TRBV7-2,CASSPDREATEAFF
TRBJ2-5,TRBD2,14,TRBV7-7,CASSRTGTKETQYF
TRBJ1-5,.,14,TRBV10-1,CASSDPRGKQPQHF
TRBJ2-1,.,12,TRBV10-3,CAISTGEDEQFF
TRBJ2-1,.,13,TRBV7-3,CASSPRPRNEQFF
TRBJ1-5,TRBD1,18,TRBV28,CASIKRMGTGNSNQPQHF
TRBJ2-3,TRBD1,15,TRBV5-8,CASSFEGQGVDTQYF
TRBJ1-1,.,13,TRBV19,CASSPGTMAEAFF
TRBJ2-7,TRBD2,17,TRBV14,CASSQVGGGAEGHEQYF
TRBJ2-7,.,15,TRBV7-8,CASSLVSGISYEQYF
TRBJ2-7,.,13,TRBV4-3,CASSQYRAYEQYF
TRBJ2-7,TRBD1,13,TRBV29-1,CSAAGQGIDEQYF
TRBJ2-5,TRBD1,13,TRBV11-2,CASSPDRGETQYF
TRBJ2-1,.,12,TRBV7-9,CASSSQGYEQFF
TRBJ2-1,TRBD2,16,TRBV4-1,CASSQPAGGLFNEQFF
TRBJ2-7,TRBD2,15,TRBV6-5,CASSYSPSGTYEQYF
TRBJ1-5,TRBD1,14,TRBV27,CASSSGQGYQPQHF
TRBJ2-5,.,15,TRBV25-1,CASSEYLGDIKTQYF
TRBJ2-3,.,17,TRBV9,CASSVDPTGLLTDTQYF
TRBJ2-7,TRBD2,14,TRBV18,CASSPGGGTAEQYF
TRBJ2-3,.,14,TRBV7-6,CASSLSYRVDTQYF
TRBJ1-5,.,17,TRBV28,CASSPTTGIYSNQPQHF
TRBJ1-1,TRBD1,16,TRBV14,CASSPLGQGARTEAFF
TRBJ2-7,TRBD1,13,TRBV13,CASQDRGLFEQYF
TRBJ1-1,.,13,TRBV7-9,CASSLSRTDEAFF
TRBJ1-2,TRBD1,16,TRBV9,CASSPQTGGTNYGYTF
TRBJ1-1,TRBD1,15,TRBV2,CASMGDRVGNTEAFF